Below, 8 T cell receptor beta chains from the same sample are listed, as sequenced in a study of cytomegalovirus exposure and HLA in healthy donors. The PCR employed 60 Vbeta primers together with 13 Jbeta primers. Using immunoSEQ multiplex PCR, the repertoire was profiled, and TCRdb retains in-frame clones only, with some absent. The table includes over 100,000 clones, approximately 80% detected once. The sequenced sample was PBMCs. The receptor source for this set is a woman aged 18-35 years in good health and CMV-seropositive.

V gene TRBV2 combines with J gene TRBJ2-1; 7 bases line up with TRBD1. Trimming at V came to 6 bases and at J to 5 bases, leaving 10 bases not matched to a gene. The length of the CDR3 is 15 residues. The germline gives CDR1 SNHLY, CDR2 FYNNEI. The CDR3 spells CASSVTGTEDNEQFF. The DNA for the CDR3 is TGTGCCAGCAGCGTAACCGGGACAGAGGACAATGAGCAGTTCTTC. Looking up the rest from reference TRBV2 and TRBJ2-1 gives the full variable domain: EPEVTQTPSHQVTQMGQEVILRCVPISNHLYFYWYRQILGQKVEFLVSFYNNEISEKSEIFDDQFSVERPDGSNFTLKIRSTKLEDSAMYFCASSVTGTEDNEQFFGPGTRLTVL.

A note on this clone: Additional DNA sequences in this sample encode the identical CDR3. V is TRBV7-9 and J is TRBJ1-1, with 8 bases that match TRBD1. V lost 5 bases, J lost 4 bases, and 6 bases stayed unmatched. Germline V gene sequence: CDR1 SEHNR, CDR2 FQNEAQ (reference sequence). This CDR3 has 14 amino acids. In DNA form, the CDR3 reads TGTGCCAGCAGCACCGGACAGGGAGGCACTGAAGCTTTCTTT. It specifies CASSTGQGGTEAFF. The whole variable domain, filled in from reference TRBV7-9 and TRBJ1-1, reads DTGVSQNPRHKITKRGQNVTFRCDPISEHNRLYWYRQTLGQGPEFLTYFQNEAQLEKSRLLSDRFSAERPKGSFSTLEIQRTEQGDSAMYLCASSTGQGGTEAFFGQGTRLTVV.

The chain combines TRBV11-1 with TRBJ2-3; D may be TRBD2 (5 bases). Trimming left V 4 bases short and J 2 bases short, with 13 bases between. Germline V gene sequence: CDR1 SGHAT, CDR2 FQDESV (reference sequence). The CDR3 loop spans 15 amino acids. The CDR3 nucleotides read TGTGCCAGCAGCTCTACAGCGGCGGACACAGATACGCAGTATTTT. Translation gives CASSSTAADTDTQYF. The whole variable domain, filled in from reference TRBV11-1 and TRBJ2-3, reads EAEVAQSPRYKITEKSQAVAFWCDPISGHATLYWYRQILGQGPELLVQFQDESVVDDSQLPKDRFSAERLKGVDSTLKIQPAELGDSAMYLCASSSTAADTDTQYFGPGTRLTVL.

In this sample, this clone turned up a few times. J is TRBJ1-5 and V is TRBV5-8; tentatively, D is TRBD1 (6 bases). V shed 5 bases and J shed 0 bases, with 18 bases lying between them. Germline V gene lookup returns CDR1 SGHTS and CDR2 YDEGEE. The CDR3 consists of 17 residues. CDR3 in amino acids: CASRLLRDISSNQPQHF. DNA of the CDR3: TGTGCCAGCAGACTACTCCGGGACATAAGTAGCAATCAGCCCCAGCATTTT. The whole variable domain, remainder taken from reference TRBV5-8 and TRBJ1-5, is EAGVTQSPTHLIKTRGQQATLRCSPISGHTSVYWYQQALGLGLQFLLWYDEGEERNRGNFPPRFSGRQFPNYSSELNVNALELEDSALYLCASRLLRDISSNQPQHFGDGTRLSIL.

The CDR3 DNA sequence: TGTGCCAGTAGTTTCCGGGACAGGACCTACGAGCAGTACTTC. As protein: CASSFRDRTYEQYF. This chain uses TRBV19 with TRBJ2-7; 8 bases map to TRBD1. V dropped 5 bases and J dropped 2; count of bases not matched to a gene: 5. Germline values: CDR1 LNHDA, CDR2 SQIVND (reference sequence). The CDR3 is made up of 14 amino acids.

V and J are TRBV7-3 and TRBJ1-2; D is perhaps TRBD1 (6 bases). Between the trimmed V and J ends, which lost 4 bases and 8 bases, there was a span of 11 bases. The germline V gene encodes CDR1 SGHTA and CDR2 FQGTGA. CDR3 length: 12 amino acids. The CDR3 here is CASSSGQDGYTF. DNA for the CDR3: TGTGCCAGCAGCTCGGGACAAGACGGCTACACCTTC.

This rearrangement joins TRBV25-1 to TRBJ1-5; TRBD1 matches 7 bases. Germline V lookup: CDR1 MGHDK, CDR2 SYGVNS. The CDR3 totals 14 residues. The junction had 7 bases not matched to a gene; V was cut back by 6 bases and J by 5 bases. This chain's CDR3 is CASSSPGQHQPQHF. In nucleotides, the CDR3 is TGTGCCAGCAGCAGCCCGGGACAGCATCAGCCCCAGCATTTT.

The J gene is TRBJ2-4, the V gene TRBV6-4; D may be TRBD2 (5 bases). The V gene's germline CDR1 is MRHNA and CDR2 SNTAGT. The germline V and J ends were trimmed by 4 bases and 0 bases, with 13 bases remaining between them. The length of the CDR3 is 16 residues. CDR3 DNA: TGTGCCAGCAGTGCCCCGTCAGCGGAAGCCAAAAACATTCAGTACTTC. Protein: CASSAPSAEAKNIQYF.